These 23 T cell receptor beta chains share one sample of origin, sequenced in a study of blood T cell repertoires in COVID-19. Generated by immunoSEQ multiplex PCR, the TCRdb table keeps only in-frame clones and is missing some. The data contain 200,000 to 300,000 clones, over 80% of them singletons. The sample taken for sequencing was peripheral blood. The receptors were gathered from a man aged 35-49 years with acute or convalescent COVID-19.

This chain connects TRBV29-1 to TRBJ2-1, with TRBD2 matching 7 bases. Germline loops: CDR1 SQVTM, CDR2 ANQGSEA. The CDR3 runs 17 residues. The trim removed 3 bases at V and 7 bases at J, leaving 18 bases unmatched. CDR3 loop: CSVDREAYSSLGNEQFF. CDR3 bases: TGCAGCGTTGACCGGGAGGCCTATTCTTCCCTAGGGAATGAGCAGTTCTTC.

This chain joins TRBV7-9 and TRBJ2-7; 11 bases align to TRBD2. The germline V gene encodes CDR1 SEHNR and CDR2 FQNEAQ (reference sequence). The CDR3 is 14 amino acids. Germline trimming cut 5 bases from V and 6 bases from J; bases unmatched to any gene: 6. The CDR3 sequence: CASSLGLAGSEQYF. CDR3 in DNA: TGTGCCAGCAGCCTCGGACTAGCGGGCAGCGAGCAGTACTTC.

This rearrangement joins TRBV6-1 to TRBJ1-6, with no clear D. The CDR3 consists of 15 residues. Germline loops: CDR1 MNHNS, CDR2 SASEGT. V lost 2 bases and J 5 bases, leaving 10 bases between the germline ends. The CDR3 spells CASSENQANNSPLHF. In nucleotides, the CDR3 is TGTGCCAGCAGTGAAAACCAGGCAAATAATTCACCCCTCCACTTT.

The rearrangement joins TRBV7-2 to TRBJ1-2; D not resolved. Germline CDR1 is SGHTA and CDR2 is FQGNSA. CDR3 size: 12 residues. Trimming took 5 bases from V and 6 from J, leaving 10 bases between them. CDR3 sequence (DNA): TGTGCCAGCAGCCCCTCAGTGGATGGCTACACCTTC. It specifies CASSPSVDGYTF.

This chain uses TRBV29-1 with TRBJ2-5, with 8 bases that match TRBD1. CDR1 SQVTM and CDR2 ANQGSEA come from the germline V gene. Trimming at V came to 4 bases and at J to 4 bases, leaving 11 bases not matched to a gene. The CDR3 has 15 residues. In DNA form, the CDR3 reads TGCAGCGTTGGAGTAGGACAGGGAGAGGTAGAGACCCAGTACTTC. Translation gives CSVGVGQGEVETQYF.

V usage is TRBV11-2 and J usage is TRBJ2-2, with D possibly TRBD2 on 5 matching bases. Germline CDR1 and CDR2: SGHAT and FQNNGV. The CDR3 runs to 19 residues. Trimming removed 5 bases from V and 0 bases from J, with 22 bases in between. The CDR3, as DNA: TGTGCCAGCAGCCAGAGGGAGCGGATGAAGCCTTCGAACACCGGGGAGCTGTTTTTT. It encodes CASSQRERMKPSNTGELFF.

The chain recombines TRBV12-5 with TRBJ1-2, with a possible D match to TRBD1 (6 bases). The CDR3 covers 15 residues. Germline V gives CDR1 LGHNT, CDR2 FRNRAP. Between the trimmed V and J ends, which lost 11 bases and 7 bases, there was a span of 26 bases. The CDR3 nucleotides are TGTGCTCTTAAGGGCAGGGGCCCCTCTAGTAGTGGCTACACCTTC. The encoded protein is CALKGRGPSSSGYTF.

The chain joins TRBV11-2 to TRBJ1-3, with D maybe TRBD1 (6 bases). The CDR3 totals 14 residues. The V gene lost 3 bases and the J gene lost 9 bases, with 15 bases spanning the gap. Germline CDR1 and CDR2: SGHAT and FQNNGV. The DNA for the CDR3 is TGTGCCAGCAGCTTGGGCGCAGGGGTAGGCACCATATATTTT. Translation gives CASSLGAGVGTIYF.

Only one count was recorded for this clone. The rearrangement uses TRBV6-2 or TRBV6-3 and TRBJ2-7, with a tentative D call TRBD2 (5 bases). Per germline, CDR1 MNHEY and CDR2 SVGEGT. This CDR3 comprises 14 residues. Trimming shortened V by 3 bases and J by 1 base, and 10 bases separated the two germline ends. The chain's CDR3 is CASSYRRASYEQYF. CDR3 in DNA: TGTGCCAGCAGTTATAGGCGGGCATCCTACGAGCAGTACTTC.

The gene calls are TRBV27 and TRBJ1-5; TRBD1 agrees at 7 bases. The CDR3 length is 14 residues. J lost 3 bases, V lost 5 bases, and 4 bases had no gene match. In germline, CDR1 is MNHEY, CDR2 SMNVEV (reference sequence). CDR3 residues: CASSPDRNNQPQHF. In DNA form, the CDR3 reads TGTGCCAGCAGTCCGGACAGGAACAATCAGCCCCAGCATTTT.

The V call is TRBV7-9, the J call TRBJ2-7, with D uncertain. The CDR3 sequence is 12 residues long. Germline V CDR1 and CDR2: SEHNR, FQNEAQ (reference sequence). The V end lost 5 bases, the J end lost 2 bases, and 7 bases lay between the germline ends. CDR3 region: CASSLVTYEQYF. In DNA, the CDR3 is TGTGCCAGCAGCCTAGTTACCTACGAGCAGTACTTC.

The chain is built from TRBV30 and TRBJ2-3, with D hard to call. With 2 bases removed from V and 10 bases from J, the gap between germline ends came to 16 bases. CDR3 length equals 13 residues. Germline V CDR1 and CDR2: GTSNPN, SVGIG (reference sequence). The CDR3 nucleotides read TGTGCCTGGAGTCCGCCGCCCCAACTCGCGCAGTATTTT. Translation: CAWSPPPQLAQYF.

The table lists this clone with a count of one. The genes are TRBV21-1 and TRBJ2-6; the table gives TRBD2 as D, unverified against the DNA. TRBV21-1 is a listed pseudogene. The CDR3 spans 19 residues. CDR3 in DNA: TGTGCCAGCAGCACTGGGGACTACTCTCCGCCTTCTGGGGCCAACGTCCTGACTTTC. Translating it yields CASSTGDYSPPSGANVLTF.

The chain links TRBV4-1 to TRBJ1-1; TRBD1 might be the D (5 bases). V lost 1 base and J 2 bases, leaving 17 bases between the germline ends. The germline CDR1 and CDR2 sequences are MGHRA and YSYEKL. The CDR3 is made up of 17 amino acids. The CDR3 DNA reads as TGCGCCAGCAGCCAAGGCGCAGGGTCAAGTCTTAACACTGAAGCTTTCTTT. This encodes CASSQGAGSSLNTEAFF.

The CDR3 bases are TGTGCCAGCAGCTTATTTACGTCCAGACAGGGTATGGGGAACACTGAAGCTTTCTTT. Its translation is CASSLFTSRQGMGNTEAFF. V usage is TRBV7-8 and J usage is TRBJ1-1; 7 bases map to TRBD1. J lost 1 base, V lost 2 bases, and 16 bases had no gene match. The germline V gene has CDR1 SGHVS and CDR2 FQNEAQ. This CDR3 comprises 19 residues.

DNA of the CDR3: TGTGCCAGCAGCTTAGTGAGGGGGCTCCCTGAGCAGTTCTTC. As protein: CASSLVRGLPEQFF. The chain links TRBV7-9 to TRBJ2-1, with 7 bases fitting TRBD1. This CDR3 has 14 residues. Germline V lookup: CDR1 SEHNR, CDR2 FQNEAQ (reference sequence). The J segment lost 9 bases and the V segment lost 1 base, leaving 6 bases of the junction unmatched.

CDR3 sequence reads: CASSPGTGYGSYGYTF. DNA for the CDR3: TGTGCCAGCAGCCCAGGGACAGGGTATGGCAGCTATGGCTACACCTTC. This rearrangement joins TRBV11-2 to TRBJ1-2; 9 bases line up with TRBD1. CDR3 length: 16 amino acids. V was clipped by 5 bases and J by 4 bases; unmatched bases: 11. Germline V lookup: CDR1 SGHAT, CDR2 FQNNGV.

The chain joins TRBV5-1 to TRBJ2-3; tentative D call: TRBD1 (6 bases). The CDR3 covers 14 residues. Trimming took off 2 bases at V and 6 bases at J, with 13 bases between the two ends. CDR1 SGHRS and CDR2 YFSETQ come from the germline V gene. The CDR3 DNA is TGCGCCAGCAGCTTACAGGGAGTATCGGATACGCAGTATTTT. Translation: CASSLQGVSDTQYF.

This clone appeared a single time. The chain uses TRBV3-1 (or the pseudogene TRBV3-2) and TRBJ2-1; 13 nucleotides match TRBD2. CDR1 and CDR2 (germline): LGHDT, YNNKEL (reference sequence). This CDR3 is 16 amino acids long. V trimming: 5 bases; J trimming: 8 bases; junction bases outside the gene matches: 9. CDR3 amino acids: CASSSPGTSGNYEQFF. CDR3 bases: TGTGCCAGCAGCTCCCCCGGGACTAGCGGGAACTATGAGCAGTTCTTC.

The CDR3 spells CASSTRGSGANVLTF. The CDR3 region has the DNA TGTGCCAGCAGCACCAGGGGGTCTGGGGCCAACGTCCTGACTTTC. The V gene is TRBV7-8, the J gene TRBJ2-6; 7 bases align to TRBD1. This CDR3 has 15 residues. Trimming at V came to 5 bases and at J to 1 base, leaving 2 bases not matched to a gene. Germline V CDR1 and CDR2: SGHVS, FQNEAQ.

This chain connects TRBV5-6 to TRBJ1-4, with TRBD1 identical over 9 bases. V lost 2 bases, J lost 5 bases, and 4 bases stayed unmatched. The CDR3 has 15 residues. The germline CDR1 and CDR2 sequences are SGHDT and YYEEEE. CDR3 in amino acids: CASSFLTGGNEKLFF. In nucleotides, the CDR3 is TGTGCCAGCAGCTTCCTGACAGGGGGGAATGAAAAACTGTTTTTT. The complete variable domain, with remaining parts taken from reference TRBV5-6 and TRBJ1-4, reads DAGVTQSPTHLIKTRGQQVTLRCSPKSGHDTVSWYQQALGQGPQFIFQYYEEEERQRGNFPDRFSGHQFPNYSSELNVNALLLGDSALYLCASSFLTGGNEKLFFGSGTQLSVL.

V usage is TRBV7-2 and J usage is TRBJ2-1; 10 bases fit TRBD1. The trim removed 5 bases at V and 5 bases at J, leaving 6 bases unmatched. CDR3 size: 15 residues. Per the germline V gene, CDR1 is SGHTA and CDR2 is FQGNSA. CDR3 in DNA: TGTGCCAGCAGCCGGGACAGGGGTAACAACAATGAGCAGTTCTTC. It is translated as CASSRDRGNNNEQFF.

Only one count was recorded for this clone. V usage is TRBV7-2 and J usage is TRBJ2-7, with 13 nucleotides matching TRBD2. Germline V gives CDR1 SGHTA, CDR2 FQGNSA. The V segment lost 6 bases and the J segment 3 bases; nucleotides outside the gene matches: 2. The length of the CDR3 is 14 residues. Here the CDR3 DNA reads TGTGCCAGCAGTCGGACTAGCGGGAGCTACGAGCAGTACTTC. It specifies CASSRTSGSYEQYF.